The text below deals with one T cell receptor beta chain. This specimen belongs to a study of blood T cell repertoires in COVID-19. Enrollment of patients from Seattle took place during active infection, with longitudinal follow-up. Produced via immunoSEQ multiplex PCR; TCRdb's table is partial and in-frame only. The sample lists 200,000 to 250,000 clones; around 83% were seen once. Germline CDR1 and CDR2: KGHSH and LQKENI. The CDR3 is made up of 17 amino acids. V was pared by 0 bases and J by 2 bases, with 7 bases of the junction left unmatched. Sequencing used peripheral blood. This TCR derives from a woman aged 45-60 years with COVID-19, enrolled during active disease. The chain has TRBV18 and TRBJ2-4; 7 bases align to TRBD1. The CDR3 loop is CASSPPNRGRTKNIQYF. DNA of the CDR3: TGTGCCAGCTCACCACCGAACAGGGGAAGGACCAAAAACATTCAGTACTTC.